What follows is one T cell receptor (beta chain) and its context. Its antigen is still unknown. This specimen belongs to a study of T cell responses to AZD1222 COVID-19 vaccine. Study-wide results and limits: Spike was spanned by vaccine-associated CD4 TCRs, which were dominant at 160-218 and 743-854. Most donors were white British, females outnumbered males, and clonal diversity was possibly underestimated. Just a handful of people given AZD1222 tested seropositive at baseline. Receipt of two AZD1222 doses was followed by a rise in Spike-specific TCR breadth and depth.

Clones were sequenced by immunoSEQ multiplex PCR, and TCRdb holds only the in-frame ones, with some missing. Here the sample spans fewer than 150,000 clones, approximately 87% being singletons. Germline lookup yields CDR1 ENHRY and CDR2 SYGVKD. The V and J ends lost 10 bases and 7 bases, in that order; junction bases with no gene match: 10. The CDR3 is made up of 15 amino acids. This sequence originates from an adult who received the AZD1222 COVID-19 vaccine. Sample: peripheral blood, taken 28 days after the second AZD1222 dose. The V and J genes are TRBV10-3 and TRBJ2-1; 13 bases agree with TRBD2. The CDR3 DNA reads as TGTGCCACCGGGGCCGGGACTAGCGGGAATAATGAGCAGTTCTTC. Its protein is CATGAGTSGNNEQFF.